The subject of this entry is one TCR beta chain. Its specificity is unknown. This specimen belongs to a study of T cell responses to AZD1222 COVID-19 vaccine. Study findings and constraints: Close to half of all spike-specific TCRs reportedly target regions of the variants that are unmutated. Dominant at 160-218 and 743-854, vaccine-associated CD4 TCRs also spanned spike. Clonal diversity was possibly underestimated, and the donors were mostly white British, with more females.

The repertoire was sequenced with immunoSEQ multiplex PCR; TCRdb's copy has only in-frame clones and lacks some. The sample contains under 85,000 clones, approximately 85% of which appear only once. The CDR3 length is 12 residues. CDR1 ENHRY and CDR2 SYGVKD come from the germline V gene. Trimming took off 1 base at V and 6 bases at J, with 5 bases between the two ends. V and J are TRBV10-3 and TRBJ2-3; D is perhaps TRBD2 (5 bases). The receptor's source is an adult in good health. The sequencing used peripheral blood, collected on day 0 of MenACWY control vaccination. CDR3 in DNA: TGTGCCATCAGTGAGTGGGAGGATACGCAGTATTTT. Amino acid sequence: CAISEWEDTQYF.